This entry lists 9 T cell receptor beta chains sequenced from one sample in a study of identical twins. TCRdb re-called the 5' RACE reads through MiXCR, storing one row per CDR3 protein. This table holds approximately 220,000 distinct CDR3 sequences, over 8% found once. The sequencing sample was made of memory (CD45RO+) T cells sorted from blood. Receptors originate from a woman aged 18-29 years in good health.

This clonotype was detected a few times. The chain couples TRBV7-9 to TRBJ2-2, with no clear D. V gave up 1 base and J gave up 2 bases, with 8 bases separating them. The germline CDR1 and CDR2 sequences are SEHNR and FQNEAQ (reference sequence). CDR3 size: 15 residues. CDR3 nucleotide sequence: TGTGCCAGCAGCTTAGTTGCAGACAACACCGGGGAGCTGTTTTTT. Encoded protein: CASSLVADNTGELFF.

V is TRBV7-8 and J is TRBJ2-3, with 9 bases aligning to TRBD2. J gave up 1 base and V 7 bases, and 6 bases lay outside the gene matches. CDR1 is SGHVS and CDR2 is FQNEAQ in the germline V gene. There are 15 residues in the CDR3. The CDR3 here is CASKKTSGGTDTQYF. CDR3 sequence (DNA): TGTGCCAGCAAGAAGACTAGCGGAGGCACAGATACGCAGTATTTT.

This clonotype has just a few counts. This chain connects TRBV29-1 to TRBJ2-7; 10 positions match TRBD2. The V and J ends lost 5 bases and 3 bases, in that order; junction bases with no gene match: 10. The germline V gene has CDR1 SQVTM and CDR2 ANQGSEA. This CDR3 has 15 amino acids. CDR3: CSVPSSSGGGYEQYF. The CDR3 region has the DNA TGCAGCGTTCCCTCGTCGAGCGGGGGGGGCTACGAGCAGTACTTC.

This rearrangement joins TRBV29-1 to TRBJ2-3, with TRBD2 identical over 12 bases. Per the germline V gene, CDR1 is SQVTM and CDR2 is ANQGSEA. This CDR3 is 15 amino acids long. J gave up 3 bases and V 7 bases, and 8 bases lay outside the gene matches. The CDR3 DNA follows: TGCAGCGCGTCCGGACTAGCGGGGCCGACAGATACGCAGTATTTT. The encoded protein is CSASGLAGPTDTQYF.

This rearrangement joins TRBV12-3 or TRBV12-4 to TRBJ1-4, with TRBD1 identical over 7 bases. J lost 7 bases, V lost 1 base, and 6 bases had no gene match. CDR3 size: 15 residues. The CDR3 sequence is CASSLGGTAGEKLFF. For the CDR3, the DNA is TGTGCCAGCAGTTTAGGGGGGACAGCGGGTGAAAAACTGTTTTTT.

This clonotype showed up just a few times. The chain joins TRBV6-2 or TRBV6-3 to TRBJ2-5, with 7 bases lining up with TRBD1. Germline V gene lookup returns CDR1 MNHEY and CDR2 SVGEGT. Trimming cost V 6 bases and J 1 base; bases outside gene matches: 11. The CDR3 spans 16 residues. The CDR3 reads CASSLAVSGGQETQYF. CDR3 nucleotide sequence: TGTGCCAGCAGCCTCGCGGTGTCAGGGGGCCAAGAGACCCAGTACTTC.

This clonotype came up a few times. V usage is TRBV7-2 and J usage is TRBJ1-6; 7 nucleotides agree with TRBD1. Germline CDR1 SGHTA, CDR2 FQGNSA. V trimming: 2 bases; J trimming: 12 bases; junction bases outside the gene matches: 4. The CDR3 sequence is 13 residues long. This CDR3 is CASSLFQGGPLHF. The CDR3 nucleotides are TGTGCCAGCAGCTTATTCCAGGGGGGACCCCTCCACTTT.

This clonotype occurred a few times. The CDR3 nucleotides read TGTGCCAGCAGTCCCACCGGGGGCTCAACCAGACCCCAGCATTTT. Its protein product is CASSPTGGSTRPQHF. V is TRBV27 and J is TRBJ1-5; possibly TRBD1 for D (6 bases). V was clipped by 5 bases and J by 10 bases, with 21 bases between them. Germline V gene lookup returns CDR1 MNHEY and CDR2 SMNVEV (reference sequence). This CDR3 contains 15 residues.

This clonotype has more than one count but fewer than ten. The V call is TRBV30, the J call TRBJ2-3, with TRBD2 matching 7 bases. Trimming at V came to 4 bases and at J to 5 bases, leaving 15 bases not matched to a gene. The CDR3 totals 16 residues. CDR1 and CDR2 from the germline V gene are GTSNPN and SVGIG (reference sequence). DNA for the CDR3: TGTGCCTGGATCCGACCTCCGGGGGGAGGAGAAGATACGCAGTATTTT. Translation gives CAWIRPPGGGEDTQYF.